This T cell receptor (beta chain) was profiled in a study of regulatory T cells in long-lasting Graves disease. Study outcomes and limitations: Newly diagnosed disease favored TRBV20-1 and TRBJ2-1 over persistent disease.

Germline V gene data show CDR1 as LNHDA and CDR2 as SQIVND (reference sequence). Trimming took 8 bases from V and 1 from J; bases not matched to a gene: 9. The CDR3 runs to 17 residues. Time point: newly diagnosed GD, antithyroid drugs for less than 3 months. PBMC RNA was the source of the TCR library. To make TCR beta libraries, researchers used iRepertoire HTBI primers and Arm-PCR of CDR3 regions. TCRdb fed the multiplex PCR reads into MiXCR, producing one record per CDR3 protein. The profile shows hundreds of thousands of distinct CDR3 sequences, 13% of them singletons. This clonotype was counted a few times. Its specificity is unknown. This same sample was also part of a study on T cells in Graves' hyperthyroidism and ophthalmopathy.

The source is a man aged 25-45 years with Graves disease. The starting material was peripheral blood mononuclear cells (PBMCs), obtained at new diagnosis, from a patient treated with antithyroid drugs. This chain joins TRBV19 and TRBJ2-6; TRBD1 matches at 9 bases. CDR3 DNA sequence: TGTGCCAGTGGTCTTGGGACAGGGCAATCTGGGGCCAACGTCCTGACTTTC. As protein: CASGLGTGQSGANVLTF.